A selection of T cell receptor beta chains follows, all from one sample in a study of blood T cell repertoires in COVID-19. Repertoires were generated with immunoSEQ multiplex PCR, while TCRdb's copy carries only in-frame clones and drops some. Of some 500,000 clones in the sample, around 90% are singletons; the top ten hold roughly 7.4%. Sequenced material: peripheral blood. Receptor source: a woman aged 45-65 years with COVID-19, enrolled during active disease. Each CDR3 is given with its conserved first and last residue. The D gene is left open where the match is weak. The size of a clone is reported for some rows only, either as once, few or many, or as a class for expanded clones.

D	V	J	size	DNA	CDR3
.	TRBV2	TRBJ1-2	once	TGTGCCAGCAGATTAGACAGCGGGGGCTACACCTTC	CASRLDSGGYTF
TRBD1	TRBV19	TRBJ1-2	.	TGTGCCAGTAGTATTCCACAGGGGTCTGTCTATGGCTACACCTTC	CASSIPQGSVYGYTF
TRBD2	TRBV15	TRBJ2-3	.	TGTGCCACCCGGACTAGCGGGGGCACAGATACGCAGTATTTT	CATRTSGGTDTQYF
.	TRBV27	TRBJ2-1	.	TGTGCCAGCAGTTCACAGGAATATGAGCAGTTCTTC	CASSSQEYEQFF
TRBD1	TRBV6-1	TRBJ2-5	.	TGTGCCAGCAGTGATGAGGGGGCAGGGTGGGAGACCCAGTACTTC	CASSDEGAGWETQYF
.	TRBV30	TRBJ1-2	.	TGTGCCCTGGACGGGCTCCCTGGGAGATATGGCTACACCTTC	CALDGLPGRYGYTF
TRBD2	TRBV2	TRBJ2-7	few	TGTGCCAGCATGGTGGGCGGGGGTGTCTACGAGCAGTACTTC	CASMVGGGVYEQYF
.	TRBV5-1	TRBJ2-7	.	TGCGCCAGCAGCTTGGAAGGAGGGGTTGTCGAGGAGCAGTACTTC	CASSLEGGVVEEQYF
.	TRBV5-1	TRBJ2-3	.	TGCGCCAGCAGCTCCCAGGGAACAGATACGCAGTATTTT	CASSSQGTDTQYF
TRBD2	TRBV28	TRBJ2-2	.	TGTGCCAGCAGTGGGGGGGGCACCGGGGAGCTGTTTTTT	CASSGGGTGELFF
TRBD2	TRBV10-3	TRBJ2-2	.	TGTGCCATCAGTGAGTCGGGACTAGCGAACACCGGGGAGCTGTTTTTT	CAISESGLANTGELFF
.	TRBV2	TRBJ1-4	.	TGTGCCAGCAGTCCCCTAGGCCCACTCCAAGAAAAACTGTTTTTT	CASSPLGPLQEKLFF
TRBD1	TRBV3-1/TRBV3-2	TRBJ1-2	.	TGTGCCAGCACCCATCTGGGGACAGGTTCCTATGGCTACACCTTC	CASTHLGTGSYGYTF
.	TRBV18	TRBJ2-5	.	TGTGCCAGCAGGAGGGGTCAAGAGACCCAGTACTTC	CASRRGQETQYF
TRBD2	TRBV6-1	TRBJ2-7	.	TGTGCCAGCAGTGATGAGTGGACTAGCGGGGACTACGAGCAGTACTTC	CASSDEWTSGDYEQYF
TRBD1	TRBV29-1	TRBJ1-2	.	TGCAGCGTTGAAGGTCCCCTAACAGGGGCTAACTATGGCTACACCTTC	CSVEGPLTGANYGYTF
.	TRBV30	TRBJ2-7	.	TGTGCCTGGAGTCCACAACCCTCAGGGGCCGAGCAGTACTTC	CAWSPQPSGAEQYF
TRBD1	TRBV23-1	TRBJ2-2	once	TGCGCCAGCAGTCAGACGAGGGGGCAACGTGGCGGGGAGCTGTTTTTT	CASSQTRGQRGGELFF
.	TRBV28	TRBJ1-4	.	TGTGCCAGCAGTCCGAACGGTCCAACTAATGAAAAACTGTTTTTT	CASSPNGPTNEKLFF
TRBD1	TRBV19	TRBJ2-7	.	TGTGCCAGTAGTAGACAGGGTTACGAGCAGTACTTC	CASSRQGYEQYF
TRBD2	TRBV4-1	TRBJ2-7	.	TGCGCCAGCAGCCAAGCCCGAGGGACTAGCGGGGGTCGGGGTTACGAGCAGTACTTC	CASSQARGTSGGRGYEQYF
.	TRBV6-5	TRBJ1-3	.	TGTGCCAGCAGTTCGGCAGCGGGCTCTGGAAACACCATATATTTT	CASSSAAGSGNTIYF
.	TRBV28	TRBJ2-3	.	TGTGCCATCGAGAGGACAGATACGCAGTATTTT	CAIERTDTQYF
.	TRBV3-1/TRBV3-2	TRBJ2-1	.	TGTGCCAGCAGCCAAGGCGGCTCACCGGCCTACAATGAGCAGTTCTTC	CASSQGGSPAYNEQFF